Below, one TCR beta chain is given with its context. The antigen is not known. Germline V lookup: CDR1 WSHSY, CDR2 SAAADI. This CDR3 region has 14 residues. The V and J ends lost 3 bases and 7 bases respectively, with 16 bases between them. This record comes from a study of T cells in localized non-small cell lung cancer. The data were produced by immunoSEQ multiplex PCR, yet TCRdb's version contains in-frame clones alone and is incomplete. The table has around 40,000 clones, roughly 80% seen once. Study-wide points: The study detected a median roughly 61 of the top 100 tumor clones in adjacent lung. Heterogeneity cannot be ruled out, as sequencing used one tumor region only. Of the tissues analyzed, uninvolved adjacent lung showed maximal T cell clonality, greater than tumor. Elevated blood T cell density was associated with longer overall survival.

The chain links TRBV10-2 to TRBJ2-7, with D possibly being TRBD2 (5 bases). The receptor was derived from a man aged 35 to 70 with stage II lung adenocarcinoma. The sequencing here drew on PBMCs, taken before any cancer treatment. CDR3 amino acids: CASSDRAESEEQYF. The CDR3 DNA sequence: TGCGCCAGCAGTGATAGAGCGGAGTCGGAGGAGCAGTACTTC.